The T cell receptor beta chain under discussion was sequenced for a study of T cells after somatic rescue of genetic block. The table came from immunoSEQ multiplex PCR; TCRdb's copy has only in-frame clones and leaves some out. Of some 13,000 clones listed, around 76% are singletons. CDR1 KGHSH and CDR2 LQKENI come from the germline V gene. This CDR3 has 14 amino acids. V lost 0 bases and J lost 8, with 14 bases in between. The TCR sequence derives from a boy younger than 18. This chain uses TRBV18 with TRBJ2-7; D possibly corresponds to TRBD2 (6 bases). Sequenced sample: peripheral blood mononuclear cells (PBMCs). Here the CDR3 reads CASSPPSSDNQQYF. CDR3 nucleotides: TGTGCCAGCTCACCACCCTCTAGCGATAATCAGCAGTACTTC.